In this sample, the clone carrying this T cell receptor (beta chain) turned up a few times. What it binds is unknown. Trimming stripped 4 bases from V and 7 bases from J, with 14 bases between. The germline CDR1 and CDR2 sequences are SGHDN and FVKESK. The CDR3 loop spans 13 amino acids. Every TCR beta cDNA library bore unique molecular identifiers. In TCRdb, the PCR reads were re-called with MiXCR into one record per CDR3 protein. The sample lists 150,000 to 200,000 distinct CDR3 sequences, around 36% seen once, with roughly 28% in the top ten. The data are from a study of post-analysis software for immune sequencing data. Study conclusions and caveats: The study found TRBV5-6, TRBV5-1 and TRBV20-1 among roughly 5 TRBV segments more frequent in patients than controls.

The sample consisted of blood, taken after autologous hematopoietic stem cell transplantation. V is TRBV14 and J is TRBJ2-7, with unresolved D. The sequence was obtained from a girl aged 10 to 17 with multiple sclerosis. CDR3 in amino acids: CASSPSGAGEQYF. Written as DNA, the CDR3 is TGTGCCAGCAGCCCCTCTGGTGCAGGTGAGCAGTACTTC. Based on the CDR3 plus reference TRBV14 and TRBJ2-7, the full variable domain is EAGVTQFPSHSVIEKGQTVTLRCDPISGHDNLYWYRRVMGKEIKFLLHFVKESKQDESGMPNNRFLAERTGGTYSTLKVQPAELEDSGVYFCASSPSGAGEQYFGPGTRLTVT.